Presented here are 27 T cell receptor beta chains from one specimen sequenced in a study of blood T cell repertoires in COVID-19. Assay used: immunoSEQ multiplex PCR; TCRdb lists only in-frame clones, some missing. The table lists about 210,000 clones, around 83% of them singletons. The specimen was peripheral blood. These receptors all come from a woman aged 70-85 years with COVID-19, enrolled during active disease.

This chain uses TRBV20-1 with TRBJ2-1; TRBD2 matches at 10 bases. The germline V gene encodes CDR1 DFQATT and CDR2 SNEGSKA (reference sequence). The ends lost 3 bases at V and 7 bases at J; junction bases unmatched: 6. The CDR3 contains 14 residues. The CDR3 here is CSASASGRSNEQFF. DNA of the CDR3: TGCAGTGCTAGTGCTAGCGGGAGATCGAATGAGCAGTTCTTC.

The chain joins TRBV6-6 to TRBJ1-5; D gene unclear. The CDR3 extends over 13 amino acids. V lost 6 bases and J lost 5, with 11 bases in between. The germline V gene has CDR1 MNHNY and CDR2 SVGAGI (reference sequence). The DNA for the CDR3 is TGTGCCAGCAGCCCGGGAGGATATCAGCCCCAGCATTTT. It translates to CASSPGGYQPQHF.

This clone appeared once. J is TRBJ1-2 and V is TRBV7-2, with 8 bases fitting TRBD1. V lost 3 bases and J lost 4; bases outside the gene matches: 7. Germline V lookup: CDR1 SGHTA, CDR2 FQGNSA. This CDR3 has 15 residues. The CDR3 nucleotides read TGTGCCAGCAGCTTGGGACAGGCGTCTTTCTATGGCTACACCTTC. This encodes CASSLGQASFYGYTF.

The gene calls are TRBV7-8 and TRBJ1-1; weak D call: TRBD1 (5 bases). The CDR3 totals 14 residues. The V end was cut by 5 bases, the J end by 2 bases, with 12 bases between. Germline lookup yields CDR1 SGHVS and CDR2 FQNEAQ. CDR3 sequence reads: CASSLQTDNTEAFF. As DNA, the CDR3 is TGTGCCAGCAGCCTACAGACAGACAACACTGAAGCTTTCTTT. Based on the CDR3 plus reference TRBV7-8 and TRBJ1-1, the full variable domain is GAGVSQSPRYKVAKRGQDVALRCDPISGHVSLFWYQQALGQGPEFLTYFQNEAQLDKSGLPSDRFFAERPEGSVSTLKIQRTQQEDSAVYLCASSLQTDNTEAFFGQGTRLTVV.

The chain combines TRBV9 with TRBJ2-7, with D possibly being TRBD1 (6 bases). The CDR3 has 12 residues. The V gene's germline CDR1 is SGDLS and CDR2 YYNGEE. The V and J ends lost 4 bases and 6 bases respectively, with 11 bases between them. The CDR3: CASSSRGSEQYF. The DNA for the CDR3 is TGTGCCAGCAGCTCAAGGGGGAGCGAGCAGTACTTC.

The chain joins TRBV5-1 to TRBJ2-7, with D tentatively TRBD1 (6 bases). This CDR3 comprises 13 residues. The V end was cut by 4 bases, the J end by 1 base, with 9 bases between. CDR1 is SGHRS and CDR2 is YFSETQ in the germline V gene. The CDR3 sequence: CASSRDKSYEQYF. The CDR3 DNA reads as TGCGCCAGCAGCCGGGACAAGTCCTACGAGCAGTACTTC. The full variable domain, with the rest looked up from reference TRBV5-1 and TRBJ2-7, is KAGVTQTPRYLIKTRGQQVTLSCSPISGHRSVSWYQQTPGQGLQFLFEYFSETQRNKGNFPGRFSGRQFSNSRSEMNVSTLELGDSALYLCASSRDKSYEQYFGPGTRLTVT.

This chain connects TRBV28 to TRBJ1-2; D is perhaps TRBD1 (6 bases). Germline V lookup: CDR1 MDHEN, CDR2 SYDVKM. CDR3 length equals 10 residues. V was cut by 10 bases and J by 11 bases, with 14 bases left in between. The CDR3 DNA sequence: TGTGCCATCGGACAGAGATTTTACACCTTC. Translating it yields CAIGQRFYTF.

The V gene is TRBV28, the J gene TRBJ2-7; 7 bases match TRBD1. V was pared by 10 bases and J by 2 bases, with 14 bases of the junction left unmatched. CDR1 is MDHEN, CDR2 SYDVKM, per germline. The CDR3 contains 15 residues. The DNA for the CDR3 is TGTGCCACTCGTAAAGGGGGCCCTCCCACCTACGAGCAGTACTTC. Its protein product is CATRKGGPPTYEQYF. Variable domain in full (rest from reference TRBV28 and TRBJ2-7): DVKVTQSSRYLVKRTGEKVFLECVQDMDHENMFWYRQDPGLGLRLIYFSYDVKMKEKGDIPEGYSVSREKKERFSLILESASTNQTSMYLCATRKGGPPTYEQYFGPGTRLTVT.

The rearrangement uses TRBV29-1 and TRBJ1-5; possibly TRBD1 for D (6 bases). This CDR3 is built from 14 residues. In germline, CDR1 is SQVTM, CDR2 ANQGSEA. The germline V and J ends were trimmed by 6 bases and 3 bases, with 15 bases remaining between them. DNA for the CDR3: TGCAGCGTGGCTACAGGGAACCTCAATCAGCCCCAGCATTTT. Its translation: CSVATGNLNQPQHF. The whole variable domain, filled in from reference TRBV29-1 and TRBJ1-5, reads SAVISQKPSRDICQRGTSLTIQCQVDSQVTMMFWYRQQPGQSLTLIATANQGSEATYESGFVIDKFPISRPNLTFSTLTVSNMSPEDSSIYLCSVATGNLNQPQHFGDGTRLSIL.

The chain carries TRBV28 and TRBJ1-3; 7 bases map to TRBD1. The trim removed 2 bases at V and 8 bases at J, leaving 6 bases unmatched. CDR3 length equals 14 residues. Germline CDR1 and CDR2: MDHEN and SYDVKM. In DNA form, the CDR3 reads TGTGCCAGCAGTTTAGCAGGGGGGTGGGACACCATATATTTT. Its protein is CASSLAGGWDTIYF.

The V and J genes are TRBV5-6 and TRBJ1-5; the D gene is possibly TRBD1 (5 bases). Germline loops: CDR1 SGHDT, CDR2 YYEEEE. The CDR3 contains 15 residues. The V gene lost 4 bases and the J gene lost 0 bases, with 11 bases spanning the gap. CDR3 in DNA: TGTGCCAGCAGCCCAGGGTTACGTAGCAATCAGCCCCAGCATTTT. It specifies CASSPGLRSNQPQHF.

This clone has only one observation. The rearrangement uses TRBV19 and TRBJ1-2; 11 bases align to TRBD1. The length of the CDR3 is 13 residues. Germline CDR1 reads LNHDA; CDR2 reads SQIVND (reference sequence). V trimming: 8 bases; J trimming: 8 bases; junction bases outside the gene matches: 7. The CDR3 nucleotides read TGTGCCAGTCATGGACAGGGGGCCGGCGGCTACACCTTC. Protein sequence: CASHGQGAGGYTF.

The genes are TRBV11-3 and TRBJ1-1, with D perhaps TRBD1 (6 bases). The V gene lost 4 bases and the J gene lost 11 bases, with 20 bases spanning the gap. Germline CDR1 and CDR2: SGHNT and YENEEA. The CDR3 extends over 14 amino acids. CDR3 amino acids: CASSSRDGRGQAFF. The CDR3 region has the DNA TGTGCCAGCAGCTCTAGGGACGGGCGGGGGCAGGCTTTCTTT.

Remarks on this clone: This CDR3 is also generated by other DNA sequences in the sample. This chain joins TRBV28 and TRBJ1-1; no firm D call. V lost 5 bases to trimming and J lost 2 bases, with 6 bases between them. Germline assignment: CDR1 MDHEN and CDR2 SYDVKM. CDR3 size: 12 residues. This CDR3 is CASSLRNTEAFF. DNA of the CDR3: TGTGCCAGCAGTCTCAGAAACACTGAAGCTTTCTTT.

This sequence joins TRBV15 and TRBJ2-3; D is possibly TRBD2 (6 bases). This CDR3 has 16 residues. Germline CDR1 is LNHNV and CDR2 is YYDKDF (reference sequence). The germline V and J ends were trimmed by 0 bases and 2 bases, with 12 bases remaining between them. CDR3 sequence (DNA): TGTGCCACCAGCAGAGATGGTAGGCGGGACACAGATACGCAGTATTTT. Encoded protein: CATSRDGRRDTDTQYF.

This rearrangement joins TRBV5-6 to TRBJ1-1; weak D call: TRBD1 (5 bases). V dropped 0 bases and J dropped 0 bases, with 12 bases sitting between them. This CDR3 is 16 amino acids long. Germline assignment: CDR1 SGHDT and CDR2 YYEEEE. CDR3 in DNA: TGTGCCAGCAGCTTGGAAAGGGGCACCCTGAACACTGAAGCTTTCTTT. Translated, it gives CASSLERGTLNTEAFF.

In its sample, this clone was seen a few times. The rearrangement joins TRBV19 to TRBJ1-2; tentative D call: TRBD1 (5 bases). The CDR3 runs to 13 residues. V lost 7 bases and J 7 bases, leaving 16 bases between the germline ends. Germline V CDR1 and CDR2: LNHDA, SQIVND (reference sequence). The CDR3 nucleotides are TGTGCCAGTACTGACAGCCCGAGGAGTGGCTACACCTTC. Translating it yields CASTDSPRSGYTF.

The gene calls are TRBV30 and TRBJ1-2; TRBD1 aligns across 7 bases. The CDR3 totals 15 residues. CDR1 GTSNPN and CDR2 SVGIG come from the germline V gene (reference sequence). The V segment lost 0 bases and the J segment 7 bases; nucleotides outside the gene matches: 11. The CDR3 nucleotides are TGTGCCTGGAGTGTACTGGGCAGGGGGGATAGTGGCTACACCTTC. Protein: CAWSVLGRGDSGYTF.

In nucleotides, the CDR3 is TGTGCCAGCTCACCAGAGGGTGGGGAGAACTATGGCTACACCTTC. Translated: CASSPEGGENYGYTF. The chain uses TRBV18 and TRBJ1-2; no clear D. The length of the CDR3 is 15 residues. CDR1 is KGHSH, CDR2 LQKENI, per germline. V was clipped by 2 bases and J by 2 bases, with 12 bases between them.

The V gene is TRBV4-1, the J gene TRBJ1-2, with 8 positions matching TRBD1. The CDR3 contains 14 residues. The J segment lost 5 bases and the V segment lost 2 bases, leaving 4 bases of the junction unmatched. Germline V CDR1 and CDR2: MGHRA, YSYEKL. The CDR3 loop reads CASSQQTGVYGYTF. CDR3 bases: TGCGCCAGCAGCCAACAGACAGGGGTTTATGGCTACACCTTC.

This clone was picked up one time. The V gene is TRBV5-6, the J gene TRBJ2-6; no clear D. The length of the CDR3 is 15 residues. In germline, CDR1 is SGHDT, CDR2 YYEEEE. V was shortened by 2 bases and J by 0 bases, with 6 bases between the two germline ends. In nucleotides, the CDR3 is TGTGCCAGCAGCTTCCACAGCTCTGGGGCCAACGTCCTGACTTTC. It encodes CASSFHSSGANVLTF.

The chain couples TRBV28 to TRBJ1-2; D is ambiguous. Per the germline V gene, CDR1 is MDHEN and CDR2 is SYDVKM. The CDR3 covers 14 residues. Trimming pared 6 bases from V and 2 bases from J, leaving 13 bases between. CDR3: CASSPVGENYGYTF. The CDR3, as DNA: TGTGCCAGCAGCCCCGTCGGAGAGAACTATGGCTACACCTTC.

This clone was observed a few times. The V and J genes are TRBV6-5 and TRBJ1-4; TRBD1 aligns across 8 bases. V dropped 2 bases and J dropped 7; count of bases not matched to a gene: 3. This CDR3 is built from 14 residues. Germline CDR1 MNHEY, CDR2 SVGAGI. Here the CDR3 reads CASSYRTGSEKLFF. The CDR3 region has the DNA TGTGCCAGCAGTTACAGGACAGGGTCTGAAAAACTGTTTTTT.

J is TRBJ2-7 and V is TRBV10-1, with 10 bases fitting TRBD1. The CDR3 runs to 15 residues. The V gene end was trimmed by 8 bases and the J gene end by 2 bases; junction bases not matched to a gene: 9. Per germline, CDR1 WNHNN and CDR2 SYGVQD (reference sequence). The CDR3 spells CASGDRGPPTYEQYF. CDR3 nucleotides: TGCGCCAGCGGCGACAGGGGGCCCCCCACCTACGAGCAGTACTTC.

This clone was counted a few times. V gene TRBV3-1 (or the pseudogene TRBV3-2) combines with J gene TRBJ1-1; D gene ambiguous. CDR1 and CDR2 from the germline V gene are LGHDT and YNNKEL (reference sequence). Trimming left V 0 bases short and J 8 bases short, with 7 bases between. The CDR3 totals 12 residues. The CDR3 bases are TGTGCCAGCAGCCAAGATTCCCGGGAAGCTTTCTTT. It yields the protein CASSQDSREAFF.

The V call is TRBV14, the J call TRBJ1-6; 9 bases map to TRBD1. Germline V gene data show CDR1 as SGHDN and CDR2 as FVKESK. The CDR3 spans 16 residues. Trimming removed 4 bases from V and 7 bases from J; junction bases left unmatched: 8. CDR3 DNA: TGTGCCAGCAGCCTTACCGGGACAGGGACCAATTCACCCCTCCACTTT. Translation: CASSLTGTGTNSPLHF.

This clone was counted only a few times. The V gene is TRBV7-9, the J gene TRBJ2-7, with D possibly TRBD1 on 5 matching bases. V lost 4 bases to trimming and J lost 2 bases, with 15 bases between them. Germline loops: CDR1 SEHNR, CDR2 FQNEAQ (reference sequence). This CDR3 comprises 15 residues. The CDR3 DNA is TGTGCCAGCAGCTCTCCCGAGAGACAGACCTACGAGCAGTACTTC. Encoded protein: CASSSPERQTYEQYF.